Shown below are 9 T cell receptor beta chains from a single sample sequenced in a study of CD4 T cells in relation to SARS-CoV-2 and coronaviruses. The unexposed donors gave CD4+ T cells in about 2010-2019, prior to COVID-19. The protocol was immunoSEQ multiplex PCR, while the TCRdb copy is restricted to in-frame clones and leaves out a portion. The sample contains about 60,000 clones, less than 95% of which appear only once. Sequencing used naive CD4+ T cells from PBMCs. This sample's subset: naive CD4+ T cells isolated by negative enrichment. These receptors were taken from a human donor in good health.

This clone was picked up one time. The chain employs TRBV6-5 and TRBJ2-3, with D possibly matching TRBD1 (5 bases). Germline V gene lookup returns CDR1 MNHEY and CDR2 SVGAGI. The CDR3 sequence is 14 residues long. V gave up 8 bases and J gave up 3 bases, with 15 bases separating them. CDR3 coding DNA: TGTGCCAGCGACGACAGCTACGCTACAGATACGCAGTATTTT. It specifies CASDDSYATDTQYF.

The chain links TRBV28 to TRBJ2-7; no reliable D call. Germline CDR1 reads MDHEN; CDR2 reads SYDVKM. The CDR3 is made up of 14 amino acids. Deletions cut 6 bases from V and 1 base from J, with 13 bases between. As DNA, the CDR3 is TGTGCCAGCAGGGCCCCCCGCGGATCCTACGAGCAGTACTTC. It specifies CASRAPRGSYEQYF.

This chain joins TRBV10-3 and TRBJ2-2; no clear D. There are 15 residues in the CDR3. CDR1 and CDR2 (germline): ENHRY, SYGVKD. The ends were cut back, 0 bases at V and 6 bases at J, with 11 bases in the middle. CDR3 sequence (DNA): TGTGCCATCAGTGAGTCCTTGGGCCTGTCCGGGGAGCTGTTTTTT. This encodes CAISESLGLSGELFF.

V and J are TRBV28 and TRBJ1-6; 8 bases are shared with TRBD1. The CDR3 consists of 16 residues. Losses at the gene ends were 5 bases for V and 6 bases for J; bases not matched to a gene: 9. The germline V gene has CDR1 MDHEN and CDR2 SYDVKM. CDR3 coding DNA: TGTGCCAGCAGTATACCTCAGGGGGCGGGTAATTCACCCCTCCACTTT. It specifies CASSIPQGAGNSPLHF.

The J gene is TRBJ1-1, the V gene TRBV6-5, with 9 nucleotides matching TRBD1. Germline V gene sequence: CDR1 MNHEY, CDR2 SVGAGI. This CDR3 is built from 15 residues. V lost 8 bases to trimming and J lost 1 base; unmatched junction nucleotides: 8. For the CDR3, the DNA is TGTGCCAGCTCACCGTGGACAGGGGCGAACACTGAAGCTTTCTTT. It translates to CASSPWTGANTEAFF.

The chain carries TRBV10-2 and TRBJ2-7; D is unclear. The germline CDR1 and CDR2 sequences are WSHSY and SAAADI. The CDR3 covers 12 residues. Trimming took off 4 bases at V and 3 bases at J, with 7 bases between the two ends. CDR3 loop: CASSGGIYEQYF. The DNA for the CDR3 is TGCGCCAGCAGTGGCGGAATCTACGAGCAGTACTTC.

The rearrangement uses TRBV19 and TRBJ2-1, with D perhaps matching TRBD2 (5 bases). Germline V gene data show CDR1 as LNHDA and CDR2 as SQIVND (reference sequence). CDR3 length: 11 residues. The CDR3 DNA sequence: TGTGCGGCGGGTGCCTACAATGAGCAGTTCTTC. Its translation: CAAGAYNEQFF.

The chain is built from TRBV6-5 and TRBJ2-5; 7 nucleotides agree with TRBD2. Unmatched junction bases numbered 4, after V lost 2 bases and J lost 1 base. The CDR3 is 15 amino acids. CDR1 MNHEY and CDR2 SVGAGI come from the germline V gene. The CDR3: CASSYRSGGQETQYF. The DNA for the CDR3 is TGTGCCAGCAGTTACAGGTCGGGAGGCCAAGAGACCCAGTACTTC.

The chain has TRBV6-6 and TRBJ2-7, with D perhaps being TRBD1 or TRBD2 (5 bases each). V shed 2 bases and J shed 3 bases, with 14 bases lying between them. This CDR3 is 15 amino acids long. From germline, CDR1 is MNHNY and CDR2 SVGAGI (reference sequence). CDR3 nucleotides: TGTGCCAGCAGTTACCGACCGGAGAGGGGCTACGAGCAGTACTTC. This sequence encodes CASSYRPERGYEQYF.